This is a list of T cell receptor beta chains from one sample in a study of OX40 agonist ivuxolimab in advanced cancers. TCRdb keeps only in-frame clones here, not all; method: immunoSEQ multiplex PCR. This sample yields tens of thousands of clones, of which approximately 84% are seen a single time; approximately 15% belongs to the top ten. This material consisted of CD4+ or CD8+ T cells sorted from blood, taken in a trial of the OX40 agonist ivuxolimab. These receptors were taken from an adult with an advanced solid tumor such as melanoma, head and neck, liver or kidney cancer. The CDR3 runs from the conserved cysteine through the conserved F or W. The D gene is left open where the match is weak. Where a row states a size, it is once, few, many or the class of an expanded clone; other rows omit it.

J,D,V,size,DNA,CDR3
TRBJ2-5,-,TRBV7-9,many,TGTGCCAGCAGCTTATCGACAGGCCCGGAGACCCAGTACTTC,CASSLSTGPETQYF
TRBJ1-1,-,TRBV5-6,-,TGTGCCAGCAGCTTGGGTCAGGGGCTAACTGAAGCTTTCTTT,CASSLGQGLTEAFF
TRBJ1-2,-,TRBV7-9,few,TGTGCCAGCAGCTTTGGGGGCGTTCACTCCTATGGCTACACCTTC,CASSFGGVHSYGYTF
TRBJ1-6,-,TRBV15,once,TGTGCCACCAGCCCACCCGGGACAAGTGATAATTCACCCCTCCACTTT,CATSPPGTSDNSPLHF
TRBJ2-3,-,TRBV7-2,-,TGTGCCAGCAGCCAGTCCGGGGTGCTAGGTGTGGATTTT,CASSQSGVLGVDF
TRBJ2-1,-,TRBV4-3,-,TGCGCCAGCAGCCAAGGGATGGGTAGCGCCGATGAGCAGTTCTTC,CASSQGMGSADEQFF
TRBJ2-7,-,TRBV4-1,large,TGCGCCAGCAGCCAGGCCACCGGCTGGGATTACGAGCAGTACTTC,CASSQATGWDYEQYF
TRBJ2-6,TRBD1,TRBV29-1,-,TGCAGCGTCCCTGCAGGGGGCTTCTTATCTGGGGCCAACGTCCTGACTTTC,CSVPAGGFLSGANVLTF
TRBJ1-1,-,TRBV7-9,-,TGTGCCAGCAGCTTCGGGAACACTGAAGCTTTCTTT,CASSFGNTEAFF
TRBJ2-2,-,TRBV7-9,-,TGTGCCAGCAGCTTGATGGGGGGCGGAACCGGGGAGCTGTTTTTT,CASSLMGGGTGELFF
TRBJ1-1,TRBD1,TRBV7-6,-,TGTGCCAGCAGCTCCGGACAGGGCATGAACACTGAAGCTTTCTTT,CASSSGQGMNTEAFF
TRBJ2-7,TRBD1,TRBV6-5,-,TGTGCCAGCAGGGAACAGGGGGCCCTCGAGCAGTACTTC,CASREQGALEQYF
TRBJ1-5,-,TRBV7-2,-,TGTGCCAGCAGCCCGTCGGGGGATCAGCCCCAGCATTTT,CASSPSGDQPQHF
TRBJ2-3,-,TRBV28,-,TGTGCCAGCAGTTTAGGGCAGGGCACAGATACGCAGTATTTT,CASSLGQGTDTQYF
TRBJ1-6,-,TRBV27,once,TGTGCCAGCAGTTTATACGAGGGGCAAAGCAATTCACCCCTCCACTTT,CASSLYEGQSNSPLHF
TRBJ1-1,-,TRBV7-6,-,TGTGCCAGCAGCCCCGGACCAAACACTGAAGCTTTCTTT,CASSPGPNTEAFF
TRBJ2-1,-,TRBV9,-,TGTGCCAGCAGCGTAGTACCGCTCCGCAATGAGCAGTTCTTC,CASSVVPLRNEQFF
TRBJ2-7,TRBD2,TRBV28,-,TGTGCCAGCAGCTATACTAGCGTCAGGTCCTACGAGCAGTACTTC,CASSYTSVRSYEQYF
TRBJ2-3,TRBD2,TRBV27,-,TGTGCCAGCAGTCCCACCCACTTGGGGGGGATAACAGATACGCAGTATTTT,CASSPTHLGGITDTQYF
TRBJ1-3,-,TRBV11-2,-,TGTGCCAGCAGCTTAGACTCCTTCCAGGGCTCCACTGGAAACACCATATATTTT,CASSLDSFQGSTGNTIYF
TRBJ1-1,-,TRBV4-1,once,TGCGCCAGCAGCCAAGACCAGCCATGGGAGTTGAACACTGAAGCTTTCTTT,CASSQDQPWELNTEAFF
TRBJ2-7,TRBD1,TRBV18,-,TGTGCCAGCTCACCCCGGGACAGGACCTTCTCCTACGAGCAGTACTTC,CASSPRDRTFSYEQYF
TRBJ2-3,TRBD2,TRBV6-5,-,TGTGCCAGCAGTTACTCAAGCGGGAGTCCTACAGATACGCAGTATTTT,CASSYSSGSPTDTQYF
TRBJ1-1,-,TRBV28,-,TGTGCCAGCAGTTTAACTCAGATGAACACTGAAGCTTTCTTT,CASSLTQMNTEAFF
TRBJ1-2,TRBD1,TRBV20-1,-,TGCAGCGCTACAGGGGACTATGGCTACACCTTC,CSATGDYGYTF
TRBJ1-2,TRBD1,TRBV28,-,TGTGCCAGCAGTCCCTTTTTTGACAGGGTGGATGGCTACACCTTC,CASSPFFDRVDGYTF
TRBJ1-5,-,TRBV10-2,-,TGCGCCAGCAGCGCCAGGGGCAGCAATCAGCCCCAGCATTTT,CASSARGSNQPQHF
TRBJ1-5,-,TRBV19,-,TGTGCCAGTAGTATCTGGGGGAGGATTTATAGCAATCAGCCCCAGCATTTT,CASSIWGRIYSNQPQHF
TRBJ1-1,-,TRBV19,once,TGTGCCAGTAGTATAGGGGTGTGGACTGAAGCTTTCTTT,CASSIGVWTEAFF
TRBJ2-7,TRBD2,TRBV7-8,-,TGTGCCAGCAGCATTAGCGGGAGCTACGAGCAGTACTTC,CASSISGSYEQYF
TRBJ1-2,-,TRBV4-1,-,TGCGCCAGCAGCCTCATACAGGGAGTTGATGATGGCTACACCTTC,CASSLIQGVDDGYTF
TRBJ1-2,TRBD1,TRBV18,-,TGTGCCAGCTCACCACCCCGGGACAGGGATGGCTACACCTTC,CASSPPRDRDGYTF
TRBJ2-1,-,TRBV5-4,-,TGTGCCAGCAGCTTAGTGGGGGACAATGAGCAGTTCTTC,CASSLVGDNEQFF
TRBJ1-4,-,TRBV4-1,-,TGCGCCAGCAGCCAACAGGGTACAGAAAAACTGTTTTTT,CASSQQGTEKLFF
TRBJ1-2,-,TRBV7-2,-,TGTGCCAGCAGCGAGGACAGCGGCTACACCTTC,CASSEDSGYTF
TRBJ2-3,TRBD2,TRBV27,-,TGTGCCAGCAGTCCTTTAGCGGGGGCCACAGATACGCAGTATTTT,CASSPLAGATDTQYF
TRBJ2-1,TRBD1,TRBV7-8,-,TGTGCCAGCAGCCCCTTCGGGACAGTCTCCTACAATGAGCAGTTCTTC,CASSPFGTVSYNEQFF
TRBJ2-1,-,TRBV27,-,TGTGCCAGCAGTTTAAATAGCGTCAATGAGCAGTTCTTC,CASSLNSVNEQFF
TRBJ2-5,-,TRBV2,-,TGTGCCACCCGACCCGACGGTTATGGGGAGACCCAGTACTTC,CATRPDGYGETQYF
TRBJ2-7,TRBD1,TRBV19,-,TGTGCCAGTAGTGTGAGACAGGGGGTGTCCTACGAGCAGTACTTC,CASSVRQGVSYEQYF
TRBJ2-2,TRBD1,TRBV11-3,once,TGTGCCAGCAGCTTACGGACAGGGGGAACCGGGGAGCTGTTTTTT,CASSLRTGGTGELFF
TRBJ2-1,-,TRBV15,-,TGTGCCATCCAAAGGACCGTCGATATCTACAATGAGCAGTTCTTC,CAIQRTVDIYNEQFF
TRBJ2-2,-,TRBV6-5,-,TGTGCCAGCGAAAGCATGGGCGAAGGTACCGGGGAGCTGTTTTTT,CASESMGEGTGELFF
TRBJ2-5,-,TRBV6-1,-,TGTGCCAGCAGTGAAGCGGTTGTAGCATCGATCCAAGAGACCCAGTACTTC,CASSEAVVASIQETQYF
TRBJ2-6,-,TRBV19,once,TGTGCCAGTAGCTCGAGGGTTACCTCTGGGGCCAACGTCCTGACTTTC,CASSSRVTSGANVLTF
TRBJ1-2,-,TRBV11-3,-,TGTGCCAGCAGCCTCCCGGCGAATTTGTATGGCTACACCTTC,CASSLPANLYGYTF
TRBJ2-5,TRBD2,TRBV5-1,-,TGCGCCAGCAGCTTGGGCACTAGCGGACAAGAGACCCAGTACTTC,CASSLGTSGQETQYF
TRBJ2-5,TRBD2,TRBV13,-,TGTGCCAGCAGCTTATTGCGGGAGGGCCATGGGGAGACCCAGTACTTC,CASSLLREGHGETQYF
TRBJ2-1,TRBD2,TRBV27,-,TGTGCCAGCAGCCCCGGGGTAGCGGGGTACAATGAGCAGTTCTTC,CASSPGVAGYNEQFF
TRBJ2-1,TRBD2,TRBV28,-,TGTGCCAGCACCCTCCCCCCCGGGACTAGCGGGCTGACGGATGAGCAGTTCTTC,CASTLPPGTSGLTDEQFF
TRBJ1-6,-,TRBV14,-,TGTGCCAGCAGCCAAGACTTGGGGGATCTTTATAATTCACCCCTCCACTTT,CASSQDLGDLYNSPLHF
TRBJ2-5,-,TRBV7-9,-,TGTGCCAGCAGCATGACAGTCCAAGAGACCCAGTACTTC,CASSMTVQETQYF
TRBJ1-2,-,TRBV19,-,TGTGCCAGTAGTTTGGGCAACAGGGCTAACTATGGCTACACCTTC,CASSLGNRANYGYTF
TRBJ1-1,-,TRBV28,-,TGTGCCAGCAGTCGACCCCAACAAGGGACGTTTCAGAACACTGAAGCTTTCTTT,CASSRPQQGTFQNTEAFF
TRBJ2-7,-,TRBV5-6,-,TGTGCCAGCAGCTTTCCCCGGGAGATGGAGCAGTACTTC,CASSFPREMEQYF